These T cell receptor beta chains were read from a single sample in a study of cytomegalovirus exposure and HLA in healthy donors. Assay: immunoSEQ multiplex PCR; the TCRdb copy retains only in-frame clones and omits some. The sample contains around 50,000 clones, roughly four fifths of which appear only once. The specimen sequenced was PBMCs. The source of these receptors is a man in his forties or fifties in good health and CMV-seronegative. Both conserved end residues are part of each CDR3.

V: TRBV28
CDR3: CASSPSRQGSSSYNSPLHF

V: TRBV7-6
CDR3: CASSQGSGYTF

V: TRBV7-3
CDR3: CASSLRGDTEAFF

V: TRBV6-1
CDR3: CASSEGKNWRAEKLFF

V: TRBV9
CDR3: CASSVYSTLYNEQFF

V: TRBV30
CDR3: CAWGLAGNEQFF

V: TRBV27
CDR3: CASSLAAGGSYTF

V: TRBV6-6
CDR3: CASLPGFGLGELFF

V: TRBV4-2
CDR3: CASSSPGRVETQYF

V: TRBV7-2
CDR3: CASSLEPGGGRTDTQYF

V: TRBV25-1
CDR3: CASSDLAGLIETQYF

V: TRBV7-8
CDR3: CASSLGGTVSQPQHF

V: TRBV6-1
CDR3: CASRNPTGTEETQYF

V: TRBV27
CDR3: CASSYIRGSGRETQYF

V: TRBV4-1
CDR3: CASSQDGRALHF